The entry below describes one T cell receptor (beta chain). This sample was taken from a study of control samples from healthy donors and cancer patients. CDR1 and CDR2 (germline): MDHEN, SYDVKM. This CDR3 comprises 15 residues. With 2 bases removed from V and 5 bases from J, the gap between germline ends came to 15 bases. Clones were sequenced by immunoSEQ multiplex PCR, and TCRdb holds only the in-frame ones, with some missing. Its clone listing holds fewer than 250,000 clones. The receptor's source is a woman aged 25 to 45 in good health. The rearrangement joins TRBV28 to TRBJ1-2; perhaps TRBD1 as D (5 bases). The sequenced sample consisted of blood. CDR3 region: CASSLTVGDSYGYTF. CDR3 in DNA: TGTGCCAGCAGTTTAACTGTCGGGGACTCTTATGGCTACACCTTC.